This T cell receptor (beta chain) is from a study of early T cells in non-severe SARS-CoV-2 infection. Whole-study context: Chains stayed unpaired after sequencing of bulk RNA from unsorted whole blood. Broader study findings: The VDJdb matching leaned toward anti-spike CD8 responses and overlooked private and CD4 specificities.

V shed 3 bases and J shed 3 bases, with 7 bases lying between them. The CDR3 extends over 13 amino acids. Unique molecular identifiers were added to individual cDNA molecules. MiXCR, run by TCRdb on the 5' RACE reads, gives a single entry per CDR3 protein. The sample has about 83,000 distinct CDR3 sequences, around an eighth seen once. In the case of this clonotype: Its specificity is unknown.

The source is an adult who was a healthcare worker with PCR-confirmed SARS-CoV-2 infection or an uninfected control (not recorded which). The gene calls are TRBV12-3 or TRBV12-4 and TRBJ2-3; D ambiguous. Sequences were obtained from whole blood. The CDR3 coding sequence is TGTGCCAGCAGTTTCCATTCTACAGATACGCAGTATTTT. Translated, it gives CASSFHSTDTQYF.